This T cell receptor (beta chain) was obtained from a study of blood T cell repertoires in COVID-19. Data came from immunoSEQ multiplex PCR; TCRdb stores just in-frame clones and leaves some out. The table includes over 150,000 clones, under 90% detected once. Between the trimmed V and J ends, which lost 0 bases and 9 bases, there was a span of 15 bases. This CDR3 has 15 residues. The V gene's germline CDR1 is SEHNR and CDR2 FQNEAQ (reference sequence). This clone was found once. Sequenced: peripheral blood. The chain carries TRBV7-9 and TRBJ2-1, with D perhaps matching TRBD2 (7 bases). The source is a human donor in a cohort sampled during active COVID-19. This CDR3 reads CASSLAAGARGEQFF. CDR3 bases: TGTGCCAGCAGCTTAGCGGCGGGGGCGCGTGGTGAGCAGTTCTTC.